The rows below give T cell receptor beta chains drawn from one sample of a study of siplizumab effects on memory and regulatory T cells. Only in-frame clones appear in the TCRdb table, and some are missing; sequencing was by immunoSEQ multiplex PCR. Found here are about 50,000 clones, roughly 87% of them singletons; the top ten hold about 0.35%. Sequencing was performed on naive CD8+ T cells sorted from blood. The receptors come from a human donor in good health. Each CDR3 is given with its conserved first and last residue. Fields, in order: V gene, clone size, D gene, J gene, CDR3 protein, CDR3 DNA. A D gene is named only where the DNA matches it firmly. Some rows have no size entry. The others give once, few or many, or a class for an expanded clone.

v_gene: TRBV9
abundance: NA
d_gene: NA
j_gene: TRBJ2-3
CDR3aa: CASSATDYTTDTQYF
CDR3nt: TGTGCCAGCAGCGCCACGGACTATACCACAGATACGCAGTATTTT

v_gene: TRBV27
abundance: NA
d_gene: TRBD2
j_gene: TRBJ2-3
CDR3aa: CASSLWTSGSYSTDTQYF
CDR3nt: TGTGCCAGCAGTTTATGGACTAGCGGGAGCTATAGCACAGATACGCAGTATTTT

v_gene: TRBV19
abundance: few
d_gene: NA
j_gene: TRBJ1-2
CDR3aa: CASSIGANYGYTF
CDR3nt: TGTGCCAGCTCAATCGGGGCTAACTATGGCTACACCTTC

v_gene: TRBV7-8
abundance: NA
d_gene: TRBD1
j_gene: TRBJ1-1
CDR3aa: CASSSRQGRLDTEAFF
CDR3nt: TGTGCCAGCAGCTCCCGACAGGGGAGGTTGGACACTGAAGCTTTCTTT

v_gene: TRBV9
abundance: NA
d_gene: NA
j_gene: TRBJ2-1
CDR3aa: CASTRGGSSYNEQFF
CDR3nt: TGTGCCAGCACCCGCGGCGGAAGCTCCTACAATGAGCAGTTCTTC

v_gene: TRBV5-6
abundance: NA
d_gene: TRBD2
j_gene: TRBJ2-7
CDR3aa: CASSLWRGVGEQYF
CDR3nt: TGTGCCAGCAGCTTGTGGCGGGGGGTCGGGGAGCAGTACTTC

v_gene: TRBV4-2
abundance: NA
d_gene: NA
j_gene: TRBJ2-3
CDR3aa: CASSQDLLPSSTDTQYF
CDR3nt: TGTGCCAGCAGCCAAGACCTGCTACCCTCTAGCACAGATACGCAGTATTTT

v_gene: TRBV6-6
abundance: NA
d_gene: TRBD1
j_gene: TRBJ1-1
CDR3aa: CASRRDRGNTEAFF
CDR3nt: TGTGCCAGCAGGAGGGACAGGGGGAACACTGAAGCTTTCTTT

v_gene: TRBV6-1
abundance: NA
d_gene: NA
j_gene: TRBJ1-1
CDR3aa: CASPSSTEAFF
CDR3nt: TGTGCCAGCCCTTCCTCTACTGAAGCTTTCTTT

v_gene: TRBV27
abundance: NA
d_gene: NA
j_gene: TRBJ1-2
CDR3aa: CASSFGRGYYGYTF
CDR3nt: TGTGCCAGCAGTTTTGGAAGGGGGTACTATGGCTACACCTTC

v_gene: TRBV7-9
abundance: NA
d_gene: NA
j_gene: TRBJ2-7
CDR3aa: CASSTITGFTSYEQYF
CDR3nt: TGTGCCAGCAGCACGATAACAGGGTTTACCTCCTACGAGCAGTACTTC

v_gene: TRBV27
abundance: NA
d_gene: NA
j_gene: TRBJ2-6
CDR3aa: CASSILEVSGANVLTF
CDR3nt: TGTGCCAGCAGTATATTAGAAGTGAGTGGGGCCAACGTCCTGACTTTC

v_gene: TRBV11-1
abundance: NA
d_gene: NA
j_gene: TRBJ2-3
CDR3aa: CASSFNRQEPTDTQYF
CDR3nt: TGTGCCAGCAGCTTCAACCGACAGGAGCCCACAGATACGCAGTATTTT

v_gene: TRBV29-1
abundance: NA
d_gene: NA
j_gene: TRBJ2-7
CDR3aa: CSVVRGPDEQYF
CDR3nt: TGCAGCGTGGTGCGAGGGCCGGACGAGCAGTACTTC

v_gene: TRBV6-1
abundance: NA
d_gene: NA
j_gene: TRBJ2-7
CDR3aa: CASSEGGLSSYEQYF
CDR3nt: TGTGCCAGCAGTGAGGGGGGCCTATCTTCCTACGAGCAGTACTTC

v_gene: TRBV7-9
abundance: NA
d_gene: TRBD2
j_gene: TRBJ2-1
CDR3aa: CASSPHSGGHNEQFF
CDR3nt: TGTGCCAGCAGCCCCCATAGCGGGGGGCACAATGAGCAGTTCTTC

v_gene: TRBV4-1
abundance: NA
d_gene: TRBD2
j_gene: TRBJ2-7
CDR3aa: CASSQDRGVSYEQYF
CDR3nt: TGCGCCAGCAGCCAAGATCGGGGGGTAAGCTACGAGCAGTACTTC

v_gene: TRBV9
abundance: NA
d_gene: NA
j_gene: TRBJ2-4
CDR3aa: CASSVDSSGTNDIQYF
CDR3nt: TGTGCCAGCAGCGTAGATTCGAGTGGGACAAATGACATTCAGTACTTC

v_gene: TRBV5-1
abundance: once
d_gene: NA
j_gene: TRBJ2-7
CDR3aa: CASSWTAEVSYEQYF
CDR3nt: TGCGCCAGCAGCTGGACAGCGGAGGTGAGCTACGAGCAGTACTTC

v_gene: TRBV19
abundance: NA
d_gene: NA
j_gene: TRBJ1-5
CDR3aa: CASSGAGPGQPQHF
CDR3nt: TGTGCCAGTAGTGGGGCGGGGCCGGGTCAGCCCCAGCATTTT

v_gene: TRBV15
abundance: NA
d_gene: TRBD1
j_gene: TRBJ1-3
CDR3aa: CATSRVLTGDPSGNTIYF
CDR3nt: TGTGCCACCAGCAGAGTCCTGACAGGGGACCCCTCTGGAAACACCATATATTTT

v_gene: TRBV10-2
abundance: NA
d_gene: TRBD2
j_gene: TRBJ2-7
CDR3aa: CASSGGRISYEQYF
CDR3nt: TGCGCCAGCAGTGGCGGGAGGATCTCCTACGAGCAGTACTTC

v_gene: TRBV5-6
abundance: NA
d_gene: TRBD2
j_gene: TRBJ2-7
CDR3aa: CASSLVREEYEQYF
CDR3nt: TGTGCCAGCAGCTTGGTGCGGGAGGAATACGAGCAGTACTTC

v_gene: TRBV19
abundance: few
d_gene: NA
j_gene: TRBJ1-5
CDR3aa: CASSMQGNQPQHF
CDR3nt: TGTGCCAGTAGTATGCAGGGTAATCAGCCCCAGCATTTT

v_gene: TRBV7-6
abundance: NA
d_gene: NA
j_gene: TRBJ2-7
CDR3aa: CASSPGPDREQYF
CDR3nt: TGTGCCAGCAGCCCAGGACCAGATCGCGAGCAGTACTTC

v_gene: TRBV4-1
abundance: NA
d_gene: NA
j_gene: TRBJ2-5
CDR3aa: CASSRSGSGETQYF
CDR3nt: TGCGCCAGCAGCCGATCGGGGAGTGGAGAGACCCAGTACTTC

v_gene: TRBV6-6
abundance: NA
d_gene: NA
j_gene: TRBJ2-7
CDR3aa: CASSYEGNTYEQYF
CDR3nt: TGTGCCAGCAGTTACGAGGGGAATACCTACGAGCAGTACTTC

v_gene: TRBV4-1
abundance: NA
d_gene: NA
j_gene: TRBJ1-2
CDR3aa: CASSQSGPPGGYTF
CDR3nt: TGCGCCAGCAGCCAATCGGGTCCCCCGGGAGGCTACACCTTC

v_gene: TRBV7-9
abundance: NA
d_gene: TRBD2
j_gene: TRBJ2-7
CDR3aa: CASSSSGRGNEQYF
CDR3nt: TGTGCCAGCAGCTCTAGCGGGAGGGGAAACGAGCAGTACTTC

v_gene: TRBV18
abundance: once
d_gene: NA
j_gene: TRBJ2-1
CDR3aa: CASSPYPATSSYNEQFF
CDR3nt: TGTGCCAGCTCACCATATCCAGCCACTTCCTCCTACAATGAGCAGTTCTTC

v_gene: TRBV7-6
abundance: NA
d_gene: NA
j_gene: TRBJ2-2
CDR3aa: CASSLRPYREPYGELFF
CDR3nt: TGTGCCAGCAGCCTCCGCCCCTACCGGGAACCGTACGGGGAGCTGTTTTTT

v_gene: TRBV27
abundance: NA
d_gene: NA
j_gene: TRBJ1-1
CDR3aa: CASSLSPGGLTEAFF
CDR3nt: TGTGCCAGCAGTTTATCTCCGGGGGGTCTCACTGAAGCTTTCTTT

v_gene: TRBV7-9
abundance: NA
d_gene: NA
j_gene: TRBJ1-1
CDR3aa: CASSRGGPNTEAFF
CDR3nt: TGTGCCAGCAGCCGTGGAGGGCCGAACACTGAAGCTTTCTTT

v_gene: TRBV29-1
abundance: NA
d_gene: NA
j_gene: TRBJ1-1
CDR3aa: CSGFLALETEAFF
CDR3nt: TGCAGCGGTTTTTTGGCATTGGAGACTGAAGCTTTCTTT

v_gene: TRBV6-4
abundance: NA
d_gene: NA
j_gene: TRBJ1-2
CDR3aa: CASSPIAMASYGYTF
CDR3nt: TGTGCCAGCAGCCCCATAGCTATGGCCAGCTATGGCTACACCTTC

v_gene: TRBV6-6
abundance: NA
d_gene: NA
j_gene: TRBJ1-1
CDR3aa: CASSVSGDEDTEAFF
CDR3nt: TGTGCCAGCAGTGTGTCAGGGGATGAGGACACTGAAGCTTTCTTT

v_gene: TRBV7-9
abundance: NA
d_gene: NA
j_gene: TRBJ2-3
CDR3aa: CASSPSGFTDTQYF
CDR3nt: TGTGCCAGCAGCCCGAGCGGGTTCACAGATACGCAGTATTTT

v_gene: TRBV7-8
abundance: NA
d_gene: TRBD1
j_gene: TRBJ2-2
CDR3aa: CASSDRENTGELFF
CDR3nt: TGTGCCAGCAGCGACAGGGAGAACACCGGGGAGCTGTTTTTT

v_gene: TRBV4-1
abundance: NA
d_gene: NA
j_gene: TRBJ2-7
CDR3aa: CASSQYRGAGDEQYF
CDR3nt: TGCGCCAGCAGCCAATACCGGGGGGCCGGCGACGAGCAGTACTTC

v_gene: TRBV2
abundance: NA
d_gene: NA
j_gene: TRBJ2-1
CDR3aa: CASSGDLTYNEQFF
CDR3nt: TGTGCCAGCAGTGGGGACCTAACCTACAATGAGCAGTTCTTC

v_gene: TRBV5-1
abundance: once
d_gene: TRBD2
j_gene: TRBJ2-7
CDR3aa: CASSFLAGGPYEQYF
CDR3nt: TGCGCCAGCAGCTTCCTAGCGGGAGGGCCTTACGAGCAGTACTTC

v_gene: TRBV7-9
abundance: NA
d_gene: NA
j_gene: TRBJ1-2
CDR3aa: CADRPPRGTF
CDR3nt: TGTGCCGACCGACCCCCGAGGGGCACCTTC

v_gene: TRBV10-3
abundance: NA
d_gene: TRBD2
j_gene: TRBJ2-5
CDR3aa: CAISVGTSGVKETQYF
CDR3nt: TGTGCCATCAGTGTGGGGACTAGCGGGGTCAAAGAGACCCAGTACTTC

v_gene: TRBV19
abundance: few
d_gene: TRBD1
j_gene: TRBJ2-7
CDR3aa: CASSKTGYEQYF
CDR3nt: TGTGCCAGTAGTAAGACAGGGTACGAGCAGTACTTC

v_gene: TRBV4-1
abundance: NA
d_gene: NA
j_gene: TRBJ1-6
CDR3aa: CASTPEDNSPLHF
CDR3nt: TGCGCCAGCACCCCGGAGGATAATTCACCCCTCCACTTT

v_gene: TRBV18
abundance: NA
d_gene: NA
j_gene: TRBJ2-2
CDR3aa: CASSPPPAGTGELFF
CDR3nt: TGTGCCAGCTCACCACCACCCGCAGGGACCGGGGAGCTGTTTTTT

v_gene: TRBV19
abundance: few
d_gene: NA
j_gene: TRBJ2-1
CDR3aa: CASSILSGAHNEQFF
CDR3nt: TGTGCCAGTAGTATCCTTTCAGGGGCCCACAATGAGCAGTTCTTC

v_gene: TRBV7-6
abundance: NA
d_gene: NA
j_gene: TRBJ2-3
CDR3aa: CASSGEGVSYTDTQYF
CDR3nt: TGTGCCAGCTCTGGGGAGGGGGTATCTTACACAGATACGCAGTATTTT

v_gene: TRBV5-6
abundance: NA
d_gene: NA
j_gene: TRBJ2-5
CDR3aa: CASSPRDDFQETQYF
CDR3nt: TGTGCCAGCAGCCCCCGGGACGACTTCCAAGAGACCCAGTACTTC

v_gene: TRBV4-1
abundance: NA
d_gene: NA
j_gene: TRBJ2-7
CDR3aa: CASSQGGPLDEQYF
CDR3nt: TGCGCCAGCAGCCAAGGAGGGCCCTTGGACGAGCAGTACTTC

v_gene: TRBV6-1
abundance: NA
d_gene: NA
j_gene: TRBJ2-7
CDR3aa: CASLILGVSYEQYF
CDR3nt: TGTGCCAGCTTAATACTAGGCGTCTCCTACGAGCAGTACTTC

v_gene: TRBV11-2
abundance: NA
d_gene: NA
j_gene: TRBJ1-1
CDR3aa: CASSLGQDIAFNTEAFF
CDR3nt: TGTGCCAGCAGCTTAGGGCAAGACATTGCTTTTAACACTGAAGCTTTCTTT